Below are 2 T cell receptor beta chains sequenced from a single sample in a study of T cells in tumors after PD-1 blockade. Data came from immunoSEQ multiplex PCR; TCRdb stores just in-frame clones and leaves some out. The sample contains 50,000 or so clones, 75% to 80% of which appear only once. The source material was PBMCs, sampled before anti-PD-1 treatment. The receptors shown here come from a human donor with basal cell carcinoma.

This chain uses TRBV6-6 with TRBJ1-4; 8 bases fit TRBD1. CDR3 length equals 14 residues. The trim removed 7 bases at V and 2 bases at J, leaving 3 bases unmatched. The germline gives CDR1 MNHNY, CDR2 SVGAGI (reference sequence). CDR3 sequence (DNA): TGTGCCAGCACCGACAGGGGTACTAATGAAAAACTGTTTTTT. Its protein product is CASTDRGTNEKLFF.

This clone was picked up one time. The CDR3, as DNA: TGCGCCAGCAGCTCCCCCGCGGGGGGCACGGAGACCCAGTACTTC. Protein product: CASSSPAGGTETQYF. The rearrangement links TRBV5-1 to TRBJ2-5; 8 bases align to TRBD2. Per germline, CDR1 SGHRS and CDR2 YFSETQ. The V gene end was trimmed by 3 bases and the J gene end by 5 bases; junction bases not matched to a gene: 9. This CDR3 has 15 residues.